The clone carrying this TCR beta chain has just a few counts. Sequenced patients had shown CD8+CD57+ cell expansion by flow cytometry. The entry originates in a study of CD8+CD57+ T cells in acquired aplastic anemia. TCR beta VDJ and CDR3 profiles were obtained from a genomic DNA template. Each CDR3 protein gets one entry after TCRdb re-called the reads with MiXCR. The sample records 160,000 or so distinct CDR3 sequences, around 75% being singletons. The CDR3 has 13 amino acids. Trimming left V 3 bases short and J 0 bases short, with 3 bases between. The germline V gene encodes CDR1 KGHDR and CDR2 SFDVKD.

The sequence was collected from a human donor with aplastic anemia. Sequencing was done on a sample of sorted CD4+, CD8+, or CD8+CD57+ T cells (not recorded which) from PBMCs. V is TRBV24-1 and J is TRBJ2-3; no reliable D call. CDR3 bases: TGTGCCACCAGTGATCTGAGCACAGATACGCAGTATTTT. Translated, it gives CATSDLSTDTQYF.